The source of this TCR beta chain is a study of T-cell reconstitution after alpha-beta-depleted transplantation in children. Study-wide results and caveats: A year post-transplant, T-cell counts and diversity derived mostly from newly produced T cells. In patients about two months after transplant, alpha-beta T cells reportedly arose from several hundred expanded graft clones. High day-60 TCRbeta diversity in some patients came from surviving recipient T cells and thymic progenitors.

Comments on this clonotype: Its antigen is still unknown.

Using unique molecular identifiers, the investigators prepared the TCRbeta library. MiXCR, run by TCRdb on the PCR reads, gives a single entry per CDR3 protein. The sample includes hundreds of thousands of distinct CDR3 sequences, 15% to 20% seen only once; the top ten take 35% to 50%. Germline assignment: CDR1 SEHNR and CDR2 FQNEAQ (reference sequence). The CDR3 loop spans 17 amino acids. J gave up 2 bases and V 0 bases, and 9 bases lay outside the gene matches. This clonotype was sampled from a male patient between 2 and 10 years old who had a stem cell transplant for acute lymphoblastic leukemia, so the T cells may come from the graft donor. The gene calls are TRBV7-9 and TRBJ2-5, with 7 bases that match TRBD2. The source material was PBMCs, mostly from graft donor cells, sampled 360 days after TCRalphabeta/CD19-depleted stem cell transplant. Here the CDR3 DNA reads TGTGCCAGCAGCTTAGCGCTTACGGGACTACCACAAGAGACCCAGTACTTC. Translation: CASSLALTGLPQETQYF.